Sequencing of this TCR beta chain was carried out in a study of shared clonotypes between healthy human individuals. Turning to the study itself: Donor composition was a couple of women and a few men, aged 18 to 49. Study results and limitations: Researchers found naive subsets generally carried larger estimated richness than memory subsets. With a handful of donors compared, roughly 5% of naive CD4 clonotypes were shared.

J was trimmed by 7 bases and V by 2 bases; bases with no gene match: 11. The CDR3 spans 17 residues. Germline CDR1 is SGHTS and CDR2 is YDEGEE. Method: immunoSEQ multiplex PCR; TCRdb's copy keeps in-frame clones and lacks some. The sample yields over 800,000 clones, 80% to 95% seen once. As concerns this clone: Its specificity is unknown.

Naive CD8 cells lacked CD45RO, underwent positive selection for CCR7 and left out terminally differentiated effector memory CD45RA+ cells. The V gene is TRBV5-8, the J gene TRBJ2-2; 10 nucleotides align to TRBD2. The sequencing input was naive CD8+ T cells sorted from blood. The TCR comes from a man in his thirties or forties in good health. CDR3 nucleotides: TGTGCCAGCAGCTTTGGGGGGCTAGCGGGAGTCCGCGGGGAGCTGTTTTTT. It specifies CASSFGGLAGVRGELFF.